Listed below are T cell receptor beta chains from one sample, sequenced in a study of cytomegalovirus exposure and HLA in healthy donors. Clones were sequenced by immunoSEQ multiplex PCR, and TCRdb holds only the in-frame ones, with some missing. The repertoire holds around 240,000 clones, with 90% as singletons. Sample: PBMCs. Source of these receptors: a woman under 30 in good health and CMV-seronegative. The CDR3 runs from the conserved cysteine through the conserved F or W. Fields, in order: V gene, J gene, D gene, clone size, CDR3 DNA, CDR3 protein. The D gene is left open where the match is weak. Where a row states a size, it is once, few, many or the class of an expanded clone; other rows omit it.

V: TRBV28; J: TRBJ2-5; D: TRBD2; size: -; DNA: TGTGCCAGCAGCGATAGACTAGCGGGGGGGCTTAAGAAGACCCAGTACTTC; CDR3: CASSDRLAGGLKKTQYF
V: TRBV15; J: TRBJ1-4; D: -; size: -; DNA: TGTGCCACCAGCAGAGATGAGGAGGGAGTGGGAAAACTGTTTTTT; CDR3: CATSRDEEGVGKLFF
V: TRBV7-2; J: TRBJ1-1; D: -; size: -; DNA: TGTGCCAGCAGCCCCCGGAGGAGGACTGAAGCTTTCTTT; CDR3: CASSPRRRTEAFF
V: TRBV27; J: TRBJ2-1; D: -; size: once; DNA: TGTGCCAGCAGTTTAGTAGCTGCCTACAATGAGCAGTTCTTC; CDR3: CASSLVAAYNEQFF
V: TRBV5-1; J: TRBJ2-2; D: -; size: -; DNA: TGCGCCAGCAGCTTGGATGAGGCCAGGGGCAAGACCGGGGAGCTGTTTTTT; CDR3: CASSLDEARGKTGELFF
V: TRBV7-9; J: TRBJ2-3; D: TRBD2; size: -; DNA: TGTGCCAGCAGCTTAGGACTAGCGGGGGGCACAGATACGCAGTATTTT; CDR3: CASSLGLAGGTDTQYF
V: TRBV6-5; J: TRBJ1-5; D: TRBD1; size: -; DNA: TGTGCCAGCAGCTTCGACAGGGAGCAGCCCCAGCATTTT; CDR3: CASSFDREQPQHF
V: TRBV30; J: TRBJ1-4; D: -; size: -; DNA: TGTGCCTGGAGTGTGGGCCTTAATGAAAAACTGTTTTTT; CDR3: CAWSVGLNEKLFF
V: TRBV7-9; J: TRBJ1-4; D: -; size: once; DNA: TGTGCCAGCAGCGCCGCCAGCCAGGGCCTTAATGAAAAACTGTTTTTT; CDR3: CASSAASQGLNEKLFF
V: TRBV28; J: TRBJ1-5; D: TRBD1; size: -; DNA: TGTGCCAGCAGTCGGGACAGGGGAAGTAATCAGCCCCAGCATTTT; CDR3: CASSRDRGSNQPQHF
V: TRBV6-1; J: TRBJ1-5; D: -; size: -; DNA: TGTGCCAGCGGGGGACATACCAATCAGCCCCAGCATTTT; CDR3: CASGGHTNQPQHF
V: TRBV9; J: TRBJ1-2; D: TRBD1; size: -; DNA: TGTGCCAGCAGCCCCTCGACAGGGAAACCTTTGGGCTACACCTTC; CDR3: CASSPSTGKPLGYTF